The 23 T cell receptor beta chains in this list originate from one sample, sequenced in a study of OX40 agonist ivuxolimab in advanced cancers. Assay: immunoSEQ multiplex PCR; the TCRdb copy retains only in-frame clones and omits some. This sample yields around 100,000 clones, of which about 96% are seen a single time; around 2% belongs to the top ten. This sample comprised CD4+ or CD8+ T cells sorted from blood, obtained in a trial of the OX40 agonist ivuxolimab. These receptors all come from an adult with an advanced solid tumor such as melanoma, head and neck, liver or kidney cancer.

This clone was seen once. The chain employs TRBV10-1 and TRBJ2-3; D uncertain. Trimming took off 2 bases at V and 3 bases at J, with 12 bases between the two ends. This CDR3 spans 15 amino acids. The germline V gene has CDR1 WNHNN and CDR2 SYGVQD (reference sequence). CDR3: CASSEGRSGTDTQYF. The CDR3 nucleotides read TGCGCCAGCAGTGAGGGGCGCTCAGGAACAGATACGCAGTATTTT.

The chain has TRBV7-9 and TRBJ2-3, with TRBD2 matching over 11 bases. The CDR3 extends over 18 amino acids. The J segment lost 4 bases and the V segment lost 5 bases, leaving 14 bases of the junction unmatched. Per germline, CDR1 SEHNR and CDR2 FQNEAQ (reference sequence). The CDR3 nucleotides are TGTGCCAGCAGCCCCCGGGACCCCACTAGCGGGAGCGCAGATACGCAGTATTTT. It is translated as CASSPRDPTSGSADTQYF. Full variable domain (outside the CDR3, taken from reference TRBV7-9 and TRBJ2-3): DTGVSQNPRHKITKRGQNVTFRCDPISEHNRLYWYRQTLGQGPEFLTYFQNEAQLEKSRLLSDRFSAERPKGSFSTLEIQRTEQGDSAMYLCASSPRDPTSGSADTQYFGPGTRLTVL.

J is TRBJ2-1 and V is TRBV7-2; D uncertain. The germline gives CDR1 SGHTA, CDR2 FQGNSA. The CDR3 consists of 14 residues. Trimming cost V 1 base and J 2 bases, with 6 bases left between them. CDR3 loop: CASSLVGTYNEQFF. DNA for the CDR3: TGTGCCAGCAGCTTAGTGGGTACCTACAATGAGCAGTTCTTC.

V gene TRBV2 combines with J gene TRBJ2-7, with D tentatively TRBD2 (6 bases). Trimming pared 7 bases from V and 6 bases from J, leaving 19 bases between. There are 14 residues in the CDR3. CDR1 is SNHLY, CDR2 FYNNEI, per germline. The DNA for the CDR3 is TGTGCCAGCATTGGACGGGAGAAGGCTGGCGAGCAGTACTTC. Amino acids: CASIGREKAGEQYF.

This clone was counted a few times. This chain uses TRBV27 with TRBJ1-5; D might be TRBD1 (5 bases). CDR1 is MNHEY and CDR2 is SMNVEV in the germline V gene (reference sequence). There are 13 residues in the CDR3. Trimming stripped 5 bases from V and 7 bases from J, with 12 bases between. For the CDR3, the DNA is TGTGCCAGCAGTCCTAGAGCAGGGCAGCCCCAGCATTTT. Its translation is CASSPRAGQPQHF.

The rearrangement uses TRBV28 and TRBJ1-4; 7 nucleotides line up with TRBD1. Germline V gives CDR1 MDHEN, CDR2 SYDVKM. The trim removed 5 bases at V and 0 bases at J, leaving 9 bases unmatched. The CDR3 contains 17 residues. The CDR3 DNA reads TGTGCCAGCAGTCCCCCGGGGACAGAACCAACTAATGAAAAACTGTTTTTT. Amino acids: CASSPPGTEPTNEKLFF.

The chain has TRBV19 and TRBJ2-1; possibly TRBD1 or TRBD2 for D (5 bases each). Trimming removed 4 bases from V and 7 bases from J, with 14 bases in between. The CDR3 spans 14 residues. From germline, CDR1 is LNHDA and CDR2 SQIVND (reference sequence). The CDR3 here is CASSKDPWGNEQFF. CDR3 sequence (DNA): TGTGCCAGTAGTAAGGATCCGTGGGGGAATGAGCAGTTCTTC.

In the case of this clone: Sequence at one end of the junction differs from germline and may be a read error. The V call is TRBV5-1, the J call TRBJ2-7; the D is unclear. Germline CDR1 reads SGHRS; CDR2 reads YFSETQ. The CDR3 has 13 amino acids. In nucleotides, the CDR3 is TGCGCCAGCAACCTTGAGGCCTCCAACGAGCAGTACTTC. This encodes CASNLEASNEQYF.

The V gene is TRBV4-2, the J gene TRBJ2-3; D may be TRBD2 (7 bases). The CDR3 is 15 amino acids. The germline gives CDR1 LGHNA, CDR2 YNFKEQ. Between the trimmed V and J ends, which lost 7 bases and 4 bases, there was a span of 18 bases. The chain's CDR3 is CASTRVGGAADTQYF. In DNA, the CDR3 is TGTGCCAGCACCCGGGTTGGGGGGGCAGCAGATACGCAGTATTTT.

V and J are TRBV6-5 and TRBJ2-7, with 11 bases that match TRBD1. V lost 2 bases, J lost 4 bases, and 1 base stayed unmatched. The CDR3 covers 14 residues. Germline V CDR1 and CDR2: MNHEY, SVGAGI. CDR3 DNA: TGTGCCAGCAGTTACGGACAGGGGGCTTACGAGCAGTACTTC. It is translated as CASSYGQGAYEQYF.

V gene TRBV5-5 combines with J gene TRBJ2-7; possible D gene TRBD1, 5 bases. The CDR3 consists of 14 residues. Trimming removed 0 bases at V and 0 bases at J, with 7 bases between. Germline lookup yields CDR1 SGHKS and CDR2 YYEKEE (reference sequence). The CDR3 loop reads CASSLGQNSYEQYF. The CDR3 bases are TGTGCCAGCAGCTTGGGACAGAACTCCTACGAGCAGTACTTC.

The chain joins TRBV18 to TRBJ2-3; the match to TRBD2 covers 7 bases. The CDR3 is made up of 16 amino acids. V shed 1 base and J 4 bases; nucleotides not matched to a gene: 8. CDR1 is KGHSH and CDR2 is LQKENI in the germline V gene. This CDR3 reads CASSPRAGEFADTQYF. As DNA, the CDR3 is TGTGCCAGCTCACCACGGGCGGGGGAGTTCGCAGATACGCAGTATTTT.

In the case of this clone: An end of the junction does not agree with germline; a read error may underlie this. The chain has TRBV7-6 and TRBJ1-4; 7 positions match TRBD1. The CDR3 is made up of 18 amino acids. Germline assignment: CDR1 SGHVS and CDR2 FNYEAQ. The CDR3 coding sequence is TGTGCCAGCACCTTACATAGGGGGCCCCCACTCGGGGAGGAAAAACTGTTTTTT. This codes for CASTLHRGPPLGEEKLFF.

The rearrangement links TRBV7-6 to TRBJ1-1; D is possibly TRBD1 (6 bases). Germline-derived CDR1 and CDR2 are SGHVS and FNYEAQ. The CDR3 is 16 residues long. Trimming pared 2 bases from V and 0 bases from J, leaving 13 bases between. CDR3 nucleotides: TGTGCCAGCAGCTTAAGGGGTGGGGGCGTGAACACTGAAGCTTTCTTT. Its protein is CASSLRGGGVNTEAFF. The full variable domain, its missing parts supplied by reference TRBV7-6 and TRBJ1-1, is GAGVSQSPRYKVTKRGQDVALRCDPISGHVSLYWYRQALGQGPEFLTYFNYEAQQDKSGLPNDRFSAERPEGSISTLTIQRTEQRDSAMYRCASSLRGGGVNTEAFFGQGTRLTVV.

The V call is TRBV10-3, the J call TRBJ2-1; D is uncertain. The CDR3 covers 13 residues. Germline V lookup: CDR1 ENHRY, CDR2 SYGVKD. V was trimmed by 11 bases and J by 2 bases, leaving 13 bases between them. The CDR3 region has the DNA TGTGCCCTCCTCATAGAGACCTACAATGAGCAGTTCTTC. Amino acid sequence: CALLIETYNEQFF.

V and J are TRBV10-2 and TRBJ2-5; 7 nucleotides match TRBD2. The CDR3 has 14 amino acids. From germline, CDR1 is WSHSY and CDR2 SAAADI. The V segment lost 8 bases and the J segment 7 bases; nucleotides outside the gene matches: 13. CDR3 in DNA: TGCGCCAGCGGGGGGGAAGGGGCCGGCGGGACCCAGTACTTC. This encodes CASGGEGAGGTQYF.

The chain combines TRBV2 with TRBJ1-2; D may be TRBD1 (5 bases). This CDR3 is built from 12 residues. With 7 bases removed from V and 1 base from J, the gap between germline ends came to 7 bases. Germline CDR1 and CDR2: SNHLY and FYNNEI. CDR3 sequence reads: CASTGINYGYTF. The CDR3 DNA sequence: TGTGCCAGCACAGGGATTAACTATGGCTACACCTTC.

The chain is built from TRBV6-4 and TRBJ2-3, with 14 bases that match TRBD2. CDR3 length equals 16 residues. Germline values: CDR1 MRHNA, CDR2 SNTAGT. The V segment lost 6 bases and the J segment 1 base; nucleotides outside the gene matches: 3. Here the CDR3 reads CASSLTSGRGTDTQYF. For the CDR3, the DNA is TGTGCCAGCAGCCTGACTAGCGGGAGGGGCACAGATACGCAGTATTTT.

The rearrangement links TRBV5-5 to TRBJ2-7; 7 nucleotides match TRBD1. The CDR3 loop spans 18 amino acids. Trimming at V came to 1 base and at J to 3 bases, leaving 16 bases not matched to a gene. Germline V gene sequence: CDR1 SGHKS, CDR2 YYEKEE (reference sequence). CDR3 bases: TGTGCCAGCAGCTTGCAGGGACAGAGATATGCCTACCACTACGAGCAGTACTTC. Translated: CASSLQGQRYAYHYEQYF. Supplemented by reference TRBV5-5 and TRBJ2-7, the full variable domain reads DAGVTQSPTHLIKTRGQQVTLRCSPISGHKSVSWYQQVLGQGPQFIFQYYEKEERGRGNFPDRFSARQFPNYSSELNVNALLLGDSALYLCASSLQGQRYAYHYEQYFGPGTRLTVT.

V usage is TRBV7-9 and J usage is TRBJ2-3; 10 bases map to TRBD2. CDR1 and CDR2 (germline): SEHNR, FQNEAQ (reference sequence). The CDR3 contains 15 residues. Trimming removed 1 base from V and 4 bases from J; junction bases left unmatched: 2. The CDR3 region has the DNA TGTGCCAGCAGCTTAGGTCTAGCGGGGGCAGATACGCAGTATTTT. Translation gives CASSLGLAGADTQYF. Combining the CDR3 with reference TRBV7-9 and TRBJ2-3 gives the whole variable domain DTGVSQNPRHKITKRGQNVTFRCDPISEHNRLYWYRQTLGQGPEFLTYFQNEAQLEKSRLLSDRFSAERPKGSFSTLEIQRTEQGDSAMYLCASSLGLAGADTQYFGPGTRLTVL.

This clone appeared a single time. The rearrangement uses TRBV5-4 and TRBJ1-4; perhaps TRBD1 as D (6 bases). V dropped 4 bases and J dropped 5 bases, with 9 bases sitting between them. Germline V gives CDR1 SGHNT, CDR2 YYREEE (reference sequence). The CDR3 is 13 amino acids. DNA for the CDR3: TGTGCCAGCAGCGACGGACAGAATGAAAAACTGTTTTTT. Translation gives CASSDGQNEKLFF.

J is TRBJ2-5 and V is TRBV15, with TRBD2 matching 10 bases. There are 15 residues in the CDR3. Germline V lookup: CDR1 LNHNV, CDR2 YYDKDF (reference sequence). The ends lost 1 base at V and 3 bases at J; junction bases unmatched: 2. The CDR3 sequence is CATSRVTSGEETQYF. The DNA for the CDR3 is TGTGCCACCAGCAGAGTAACTAGCGGGGAAGAGACCCAGTACTTC. The whole variable domain, filled in from reference TRBV15 and TRBJ2-5, reads DAMVIQNPRYQVTQFGKPVTLSCSQTLNHNVMYWYQQKSSQAPKLLFHYYDKDFNNEADTPDNFQSRRPNTSFCFLDIRSPGLGDTAMYLCATSRVTSGEETQYFGPGTRLLVL.

The V and J genes are TRBV4-3 and TRBJ2-5, with D perhaps being TRBD1 or TRBD2 (5 bases each). The germline CDR1 and CDR2 sequences are LGHNA and YSLEER. The V end lost 4 bases, the J end lost 3 bases, and 18 bases lay between the germline ends. This CDR3 has 16 amino acids. The CDR3 reads CASSLIKVGVEETQYF. Here the CDR3 DNA reads TGCGCCAGCAGCCTCATTAAGGTGGGGGTAGAAGAGACCCAGTACTTC.